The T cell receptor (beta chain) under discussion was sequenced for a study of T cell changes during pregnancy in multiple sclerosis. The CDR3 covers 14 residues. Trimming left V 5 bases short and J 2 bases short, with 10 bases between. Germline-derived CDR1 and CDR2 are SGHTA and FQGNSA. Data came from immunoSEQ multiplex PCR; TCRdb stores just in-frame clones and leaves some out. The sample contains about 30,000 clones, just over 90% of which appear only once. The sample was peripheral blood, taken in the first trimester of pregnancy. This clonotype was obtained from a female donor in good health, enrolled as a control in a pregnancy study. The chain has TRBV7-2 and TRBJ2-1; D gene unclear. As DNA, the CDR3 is TGTGCCAGCAGCCCTAGTCTTCCCTACAATGAGCAGTTCTTC. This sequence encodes CASSPSLPYNEQFF.